This T cell receptor (beta chain) was captured by sequencing in a study of graft-versus-host responses after intestinal transplantation. At the level of the study: Each transplant was multivisceral, liver-intestinal, or isolated intestinal. Findings and caveats of the study: Detected in recipient marrow were GvH clones, some of which were first observed in ileum or blood.

The authors processed graft tissue to release intraepithelial and lamina propria lymphocytes. The CDR3 has 17 residues. The germline CDR1 and CDR2 sequences are LGHNA and YNFKEQ. Unmatched junction bases numbered 8, after V lost 0 bases and J lost 6 bases. As regards this clone: Its cognate antigen is unknown.

Sequencing used immunoSEQ multiplex PCR; TCRdb keeps in-frame clones, though not all of them. The table lists under 7,000 clones, approximately 72% of them singletons, with approximately 7% in the top ten. The sample was ileum tissue, taken about 240 days after intestinal transplant. The TCR was taken from a human patient who received an intestinal transplant, so some T cells may come from the graft donor. V and J are TRBV4-2 and TRBJ2-2; 9 bases fit TRBD1. The CDR3 DNA is TGTGCCAGCAGCCAAGATCTAGTTGACAGGGGGTCCGGGGAGCTGTTTTTT. The encoded protein is CASSQDLVDRGSGELFF.